This paragraph covers one T cell receptor beta chain sequence. The data are from a study of blood T cell repertoires in COVID-19. In the study overall: Donors in the United States, Italy and Spain gave samples during acute or convalescent COVID-19. PBMCs, B-cell-depleted T cells, or T cells were the source of the cDNA or gDNA that made up the material.

In the study's own analysis: It was from reference gene primer amplification that nucleated cell counts were estimated. The repertoire was sequenced with immunoSEQ multiplex PCR; TCRdb's copy has only in-frame clones and lacks some. V, J and clone size are those of that table, while D and trimming were read from the DNA. The sample lists some 40,000 clones; 75% to 90% were seen once. This CDR3 is built from 16 residues. CDR1 and CDR2 from the germline V gene are MNHEY and SMNVEV (reference sequence). V lost 0 bases and J lost 7, with 18 bases in between. This rearrangement joins TRBV27 to TRBJ1-2; D is unclear. Sequencing was carried out using peripheral blood. This receptor was identified in a man aged 50 to 60 with active or convalescent COVID-19. The CDR3 DNA reads as TGTGCCAGCAGTTTATCGAGGCCCTCCGGCATTTCTGGCTACACCTTC. Translating it yields CASSLSRPSGISGYTF.